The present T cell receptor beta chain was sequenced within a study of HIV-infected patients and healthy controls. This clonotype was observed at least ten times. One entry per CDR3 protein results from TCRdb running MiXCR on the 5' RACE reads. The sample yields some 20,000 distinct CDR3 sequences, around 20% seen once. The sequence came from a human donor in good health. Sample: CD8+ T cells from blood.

The chain's CDR3 is CASSHGEQYF. The CDR3, as DNA: TGTGCCAGCAGCCACGGCGAGCAGTACTTC. The chain recombines TRBV14 with TRBJ2-7, with D hard to call. CDR3 length: 10 residues. The V and J ends lost 3 bases and 6 bases respectively, with 3 bases between them. The V gene's germline CDR1 is SGHDN and CDR2 FVKESK.